This entry lists 27 T cell receptor beta chains sequenced from one sample in a study of patients and donors after allogeneic stem cell transplantation. MiXCR, run by TCRdb on the RT-PCR reads, gives a single entry per CDR3 protein. Seen here are approximately 210,000 distinct CDR3 sequences, less than 45% observed once, and the top ten hold around 35%. The sequenced sample consisted of blood, either unsorted or a sorted T cell fraction (not recorded which). These receptor sequences come from a human donor who was either an allogeneic HSCT recipient or a stem cell or donor lymphocyte infusion donor (not recorded which). It is not recorded whose cells these are; they may come from a transplant donor.

The chain is built from TRBV5-4 and TRBJ1-6, with 9 positions matching TRBD1. V lost 3 bases to trimming and J lost 9 bases; unmatched junction nucleotides: 10. CDR1 SGHNT and CDR2 YYREEE come from the germline V gene (reference sequence). The CDR3 loop spans 16 amino acids. CDR3 in amino acids: CASSSGTGQAGSPLHF. The CDR3, as DNA: TGTGCCAGCAGCTCCGGGACAGGGCAGGCTGGTTCACCCCTCCACTTT. The whole variable domain, remainder taken from reference TRBV5-4 and TRBJ1-6, is ETGVTQSPTHLIKTRGQQVTLRCSSQSGHNTVSWYQQALGQGPQFIFQYYREEENGRGNFPPRFSGLQFPNYSSELNVNALELDDSALYLCASSSGTGQAGSPLHFGNGTRLTVT.

The J gene is TRBJ1-3, the V gene TRBV4-3; D is possibly TRBD1 (5 bases). Trimming cost V 0 bases and J 4 bases, with 13 bases left between them. Germline V CDR1 and CDR2: LGHNA, YSLEER. CDR3 length: 16 residues. This CDR3 is CASSQDSRGAGNTIYF. In DNA, the CDR3 is TGCGCCAGCAGCCAAGACTCACGGGGCGCCGGAAACACCATATATTTT.

The chain has TRBV12-3 or TRBV12-4 and TRBJ1-5; weak D call: TRBD1 (5 bases). The germline V and J ends were trimmed by 3 bases and 0 bases, with 9 bases remaining between them. This CDR3 comprises 15 residues. CDR3 loop: CASSLLGDSNQPQHF. The CDR3 nucleotides are TGTGCCAGCAGTTTGTTGGGGGATAGCAATCAGCCCCAGCATTTT.

This clonotype has more than one count but fewer than ten. This chain uses TRBV5-6 with TRBJ2-1, with D possibly matching TRBD2 (5 bases). Germline V gene data show CDR1 as SGHDT and CDR2 as YYEEEE. Trimming pared 2 bases from V and 0 bases from J, leaving 12 bases between. There are 16 residues in the CDR3. The CDR3 loop is CASSFRTWSSYNEQFF. The CDR3 DNA follows: TGTGCCAGCAGCTTTCGGACTTGGAGCTCCTACAATGAGCAGTTCTTC.

The genes are TRBV7-3 and TRBJ2-1, with a possible D match to TRBD1 (5 bases). The CDR3 spans 13 residues. Germline V gene data show CDR1 as SGHTA and CDR2 as FQGTGA. Trimming stripped 5 bases from V and 5 bases from J, with 10 bases between. CDR3 coding DNA: TGTGCCAGCAGCGCCCGACAGCACAATGAGCAGTTCTTC. The encoded protein is CASSARQHNEQFF.

The chain is built from TRBV29-1 and TRBJ2-7; 8 nucleotides line up with TRBD2. The J segment lost 2 bases and the V segment lost 3 bases, leaving 3 bases of the junction unmatched. The CDR3 spans 13 residues. The germline CDR1 and CDR2 sequences are SQVTM and ANQGSEA. In DNA form, the CDR3 reads TGCAGCGTTGATAGCGGGAAACCCTACGAGCAGTACTTC. It encodes CSVDSGKPYEQYF.

The J gene is TRBJ2-7, the V gene TRBV2, with 10 bases identical to TRBD2. Per germline, CDR1 SNHLY and CDR2 FYNNEI. The CDR3 totals 13 residues. V dropped 5 bases and J dropped 7; count of bases not matched to a gene: 5. For the CDR3, the DNA is TGTGCCAGCAGTCCTGAACTAGCGGGGGAGCAGTACTTC. As protein: CASSPELAGEQYF. Variable domain in full (rest from reference TRBV2 and TRBJ2-7): EPEVTQTPSHQVTQMGQEVILRCVPISNHLYFYWYRQILGQKVEFLVSFYNNEISEKSEIFDDQFSVERPDGSNFTLKIRSTKLEDSAMYFCASSPELAGEQYFGPGTRLTVT.

This clonotype was counted a few times. The J gene is TRBJ1-3, the V gene TRBV28, with 7 bases fitting TRBD1. The V and J ends lost 6 bases and 0 bases, in that order; junction bases with no gene match: 5. The CDR3 length is 15 residues. Germline V gene data show CDR1 as MDHEN and CDR2 as SYDVKM. CDR3 sequence (DNA): TGTGCCAGCAGATACAGGGGCCACTCTGGAAACACCATATATTTT. Protein: CASRYRGHSGNTIYF.

This clonotype has only one observation. CDR3 residues: CSAAQGAGYEQYF. As DNA, the CDR3 is TGCAGTGCTGCACAGGGGGCCGGGTACGAGCAGTACTTC. The chain joins TRBV20-1 to TRBJ2-7; TRBD1 matches at 9 bases. CDR1 and CDR2 from the germline V gene are DFQATT and SNEGSKA (reference sequence). The CDR3 covers 13 residues. V dropped 5 bases and J dropped 4; count of bases not matched to a gene: 6.

This clonotype was detected a few times. The CDR3 loop reads CASIDSWGEAFF. For the CDR3, the DNA is TGTGCCAGCATCGACTCCTGGGGTGAAGCTTTCTTT. The chain links TRBV28 to TRBJ1-1, with D unclear. V lost 7 bases to trimming and J lost 7 bases, with 13 bases between them. The CDR3 has 12 amino acids. CDR1 is MDHEN, CDR2 SYDVKM, per germline.

This chain uses TRBV15 with TRBJ2-5; D uncertain. This CDR3 is built from 13 residues. Germline V CDR1 and CDR2: LNHNV, YYDKDF (reference sequence). The V and J ends lost 0 bases and 3 bases respectively, with 5 bases between them. CDR3 sequence (DNA): TGTGCCACCAGCAGAGATGGCGAAGAGACCCAGTACTTC. Amino acids: CATSRDGEETQYF.

V gene TRBV30 combines with J gene TRBJ1-5; D might be TRBD1 (6 bases). The CDR3 totals 13 residues. Looked up from germline, CDR1 is GTSNPN and CDR2 is SVGIG (reference sequence). Trimming removed 4 bases from V and 3 bases from J, with 10 bases in between. CDR3 nucleotides: TGTGCCTGGAAAGGGGGGCCCAATCAGCCCCAGCATTTT. It yields the protein CAWKGGPNQPQHF.

This clonotype was seen a few times. The chain links TRBV7-6 to TRBJ1-5; unclear D gene. CDR3 length: 17 amino acids. The germline CDR1 and CDR2 sequences are SGHVS and FNYEAQ. Trimming removed 1 base at V and 3 bases at J, with 16 bases between. As DNA, the CDR3 is TGTGCCAGCAGCTTAGTTAAGGCCGGGGATACCAATCAGCCCCAGCATTTT. Its protein is CASSLVKAGDTNQPQHF.

This clonotype was seen only once. V gene TRBV15 combines with J gene TRBJ2-2; no reliable D call. Trimming stripped 5 bases from V and 2 bases from J, with 6 bases between. Germline assignment: CDR1 LNHNV and CDR2 YYDKDF (reference sequence). This CDR3 has 13 amino acids. CDR3 region: CATSRRNTGELFF. The CDR3, as DNA: TGTGCCACCAGCCGACGAAACACCGGGGAGCTGTTTTTT.

V and J are TRBV29-1 and TRBJ1-1; possibly TRBD1 for D (5 bases). V dropped 7 bases and J dropped 0 bases, with 12 bases sitting between them. The germline CDR1 and CDR2 sequences are SQVTM and ANQGSEA. The CDR3 runs 13 residues. The CDR3, as DNA: TGCAGCGGCAGACAGCTGATGAACACTGAAGCTTTCTTT. It is translated as CSGRQLMNTEAFF.

V usage is TRBV29-1 and J usage is TRBJ2-2; D possibly matches TRBD1 or TRBD2 (5 bases each). Germline assignment: CDR1 SQVTM and CDR2 ANQGSEA. The length of the CDR3 is 12 residues. V lost 1 base to trimming and J lost 6 bases, with 6 bases between them. The CDR3 coding sequence is TGCAGCGTTGAAGGGGACCCCGGGGAGCTGTTTTTT. Translated, it gives CSVEGDPGELFF.

The rearrangement links TRBV6-2 or TRBV6-3 to TRBJ1-2; no clear D gene. Trimming took 3 bases from V and 6 from J, leaving 11 bases between them. This CDR3 is 13 amino acids long. CDR1 is MNHEY, CDR2 SVGEGT, per germline. The CDR3 protein is CASSYQGDDGYTF. The CDR3 DNA reads TGTGCCAGCAGTTATCAAGGTGACGATGGCTACACCTTC.

The V call is TRBV14, the J call TRBJ1-1, with D perhaps TRBD1 (6 bases). Germline loops: CDR1 SGHDN, CDR2 FVKESK. CDR3 length: 13 residues. The V end lost 7 bases, the J end lost 2 bases, and 11 bases lay between the germline ends. CDR3 in DNA: TGTGCCAGCATGGGGGGCCTTAACACTGAAGCTTTCTTT. This sequence encodes CASMGGLNTEAFF.

This clonotype was counted only a few times. The chain carries TRBV12-3 or TRBV12-4 and TRBJ1-4; D ambiguous. The V gene lost 6 bases and the J gene lost 0 bases, with 11 bases spanning the gap. The CDR3 runs 15 residues. The chain's CDR3 is CASRAHAATNEKLFF. The CDR3 nucleotides are TGTGCCAGCAGAGCCCATGCTGCAACTAATGAAAAACTGTTTTTT.

This rearrangement joins TRBV15 to TRBJ2-2; D call uncertain. The CDR3 has 14 residues. Germline lookup yields CDR1 LNHNV and CDR2 YYDKDF (reference sequence). The V and J ends lost 3 bases and 2 bases respectively, with 7 bases between them. CDR3 protein: CATSSRINTGELFF. In DNA form, the CDR3 reads TGTGCCACCAGCAGTCGTATTAACACCGGGGAGCTGTTTTTT.

The rearrangement joins TRBV7-9 to TRBJ2-7, with D possibly being TRBD1 or TRBD2 (5 bases each). CDR3 length equals 14 residues. The V gene's germline CDR1 is SEHNR and CDR2 FQNEAQ (reference sequence). V was trimmed by 1 base and J by 2 bases, leaving 9 bases between them. The DNA of the CDR3 is TGTGCCAGCAGCTTAGGGGACCCAACCTACGAGCAGTACTTC. This sequence encodes CASSLGDPTYEQYF.

CDR3 sequence reads: CSARSTDDRFYGYTF. The DNA for the CDR3 is TGCAGTGCTAGATCAACCGACGACAGATTCTATGGCTACACCTTC. The chain couples TRBV20-1 to TRBJ1-2, with D maybe TRBD1 (5 bases). V shed 2 bases and J shed 4 bases, with 17 bases lying between them. CDR1 is DFQATT and CDR2 is SNEGSKA in the germline V gene (reference sequence). The CDR3 consists of 15 residues.

This clonotype has only a few counts. The chain joins TRBV12-3 or TRBV12-4 to TRBJ2-7; the match to TRBD2 covers 7 bases. The CDR3 has 15 residues. The V and J ends lost 3 bases and 3 bases, in that order; junction bases with no gene match: 8. This CDR3 is CASSFPGGSGYEQYF. CDR3 nucleotide sequence: TGTGCCAGCAGTTTCCCCGGCGGGAGTGGCTACGAGCAGTACTTC.

This clonotype was observed once. The J gene is TRBJ2-7, the V gene TRBV4-3, with 7 bases that match TRBD1. The ends lost 4 bases at V and 2 bases at J; junction bases unmatched: 5. The CDR3 is made up of 14 amino acids. The germline V gene has CDR1 LGHNA and CDR2 YSLEER. CDR3 coding DNA: TGCGCCAGCAGCCCTCCGGGACAGCCCTACGAGCAGTACTTC. Amino acids: CASSPPGQPYEQYF.

In its sample, this clonotype was seen a few times. J is TRBJ1-1 and V is TRBV14; a possible D gene is TRBD1 (6 bases). CDR1 is SGHDN, CDR2 FVKESK, per germline. V lost 7 bases and J 0 bases, leaving 9 bases between the germline ends. The CDR3 runs to 13 residues. CDR3 sequence reads: CASKGHLNTEAFF. The CDR3 DNA sequence: TGTGCCAGCAAGGGACATTTGAACACTGAAGCTTTCTTT.

V gene TRBV5-1 combines with J gene TRBJ2-7; D not certain. CDR1 is SGHRS and CDR2 is YFSETQ in the germline V gene. The CDR3 loop spans 13 amino acids. The V and J ends lost 0 bases and 4 bases respectively, with 8 bases between them. The CDR3 nucleotides are TGCGCCAGCAGCTTGGAGTATTTGTACGAGCAGTACTTC. Protein product: CASSLEYLYEQYF. Using reference TRBV5-1 and TRBJ2-7 for the parts outside the CDR3, the full variable domain is KAGVTQTPRYLIKTRGQQVTLSCSPISGHRSVSWYQQTPGQGLQFLFEYFSETQRNKGNFPGRFSGRQFSNSRSEMNVSTLELGDSALYLCASSLEYLYEQYFGPGTRLTVT.

This chain connects TRBV7-9 to TRBJ2-7; D is unresolved. The CDR3 consists of 14 residues. The germline V gene has CDR1 SEHNR and CDR2 FQNEAQ (reference sequence). The V and J ends lost 5 bases and 2 bases respectively, with 13 bases between them. CDR3 sequence: CASSKNQDPYEQYF. CDR3 coding DNA: TGTGCCAGCAGCAAGAATCAGGACCCCTACGAGCAGTACTTC. The full variable domain, completed using reference TRBV7-9 and TRBJ2-7, is DTGVSQNPRHKITKRGQNVTFRCDPISEHNRLYWYRQTLGQGPEFLTYFQNEAQLEKSRLLSDRFSAERPKGSFSTLEIQRTEQGDSAMYLCASSKNQDPYEQYFGPGTRLTVT.